The rows below give T cell receptor beta chains drawn from one sample of a study of T cells after posttransplantation cyclophosphamide. Sequencing was performed with immunoSEQ multiplex PCR; in TCRdb, only in-frame clones are kept and a portion is missing. The sample holds 30,000 to 35,000 clones, and no clone turns up only once. What was sequenced was PBMCs. The receptors shown here come from a woman aged 25 to 39 in good health and a related stem cell transplant donor. Each CDR3 is given with its conserved first and last residue. Each record gives: clone size, J gene, V gene, D gene, CDR3 protein, CDR3 DNA. A D gene is named only where the DNA matches it firmly. Not every row has a clone size; where given, it reads once, few, many or a size class.

clone_size: many; j_call: TRBJ2-5; v_call: TRBV10-2; d_call: TRBD1; cdr3_aa: CASSFRTGERETQYF; cdr3_nt: TGCGCCAGCAGTTTTCGGACAGGGGAGAGGGAGACCCAGTACTTC
clone_size: many; j_call: TRBJ1-1; v_call: TRBV7-3; d_call: TRBD1; cdr3_aa: CASSLTGGETEAFF; cdr3_nt: TGTGCCAGCAGCCTAACAGGGGGTGAAACTGAAGCTTTCTTT
clone_size: few; j_call: TRBJ2-3; v_call: TRBV7-2; d_call: TRBD2; cdr3_aa: CASSLAPSGGAGDTQYF; cdr3_nt: TGTGCCAGCAGCTTAGCCCCTAGCGGGGGGGCCGGAGATACGCAGTATTTT
clone_size: many; j_call: TRBJ1-1; v_call: TRBV11-1; d_call: -; cdr3_aa: CASSLTGSGPEAFF; cdr3_nt: TGTGCCAGCAGCTTGACGGGGTCCGGCCCTGAAGCTTTCTTT
clone_size: many; j_call: TRBJ1-5; v_call: TRBV6-5; d_call: TRBD1; cdr3_aa: CASSSDRGNQPQHF; cdr3_nt: TGTGCCAGCAGTTCGGACAGGGGGAACCAGCCCCAGCATTTT
clone_size: many; j_call: TRBJ2-2; v_call: TRBV4-1; d_call: TRBD1; cdr3_aa: CASSQGGQAQRQAGELFF; cdr3_nt: TGCGCCAGCAGCCAAGGGGGACAGGCCCAACGGCAGGCCGGGGAGCTGTTTTTT
clone_size: many; j_call: TRBJ2-1; v_call: TRBV24-1; d_call: TRBD2; cdr3_aa: CATSDGLASYNEQFF; cdr3_nt: TGTGCCACCAGTGACGGACTAGCCTCCTACAATGAGCAGTTCTTC
clone_size: many; j_call: TRBJ1-1; v_call: TRBV5-5; d_call: TRBD1; cdr3_aa: CASSFSGTAAREAFF; cdr3_nt: TGTGCCAGCAGCTTTTCCGGGACAGCCGCCCGGGAAGCTTTCTTT
clone_size: many; j_call: TRBJ2-7; v_call: TRBV28; d_call: -; cdr3_aa: CASSYLQGYEQYF; cdr3_nt: TGTGCCAGCAGTTATCTACAGGGCTACGAGCAGTACTTC
clone_size: -; j_call: TRBJ1-2; v_call: TRBV12-3/TRBV12-4; d_call: TRBD1; cdr3_aa: CASTRTGLGNYGYTF; cdr3_nt: TGTGCCAGCACCCGGACAGGTCTGGGAAACTATGGCTACACCTTC
clone_size: many; j_call: TRBJ2-3; v_call: TRBV6-2/TRBV6-3; d_call: TRBD1; cdr3_aa: CASSPTGSTDTQYF; cdr3_nt: TGTGCCAGCAGCCCGACAGGGAGCACAGATACGCAGTATTTT
clone_size: many; j_call: TRBJ1-2; v_call: TRBV5-6; d_call: -; cdr3_aa: CASSPGTPYGYTF; cdr3_nt: TGTGCCAGCAGCCCCGGGACTCCTTATGGCTACACCTTC
clone_size: many; j_call: TRBJ1-5; v_call: TRBV12-3/TRBV12-4; d_call: -; cdr3_aa: CASSPTRDRNNQPQHF; cdr3_nt: TGTGCCAGCAGTCCTACCCGCGACAGGAATAATCAGCCCCAGCATTTT
clone_size: many; j_call: TRBJ1-2; v_call: TRBV6-5; d_call: TRBD1; cdr3_aa: CASRDRGLGGYTF; cdr3_nt: TGTGCCAGCAGGGACAGGGGTTTAGGTGGCTACACCTTC
clone_size: many; j_call: TRBJ2-5; v_call: TRBV10-3; d_call: -; cdr3_aa: CAIRSSSGVETQYF; cdr3_nt: TGTGCCATCAGGTCATCATCCGGGGTAGAGACCCAGTACTTC
clone_size: few; j_call: TRBJ2-3; v_call: TRBV27; d_call: TRBD2; cdr3_aa: CASSLLAGVSTDTQYF; cdr3_nt: TGTGCCAGCAGTTTATTAGCGGGAGTTAGCACAGATACGCAGTATTTT
clone_size: -; j_call: TRBJ2-2; v_call: TRBV6-2/TRBV6-3; d_call: TRBD2; cdr3_aa: CASSRTSGNTGELFF; cdr3_nt: TGTGCCAGCAGTCGGACTAGCGGTAACACCGGGGAGCTGTTTTTT
clone_size: many; j_call: TRBJ2-7; v_call: TRBV7-2; d_call: TRBD1; cdr3_aa: CASSLAFLSRGSYEQYF; cdr3_nt: TGTGCCAGCAGCTTAGCTTTCTTGTCCAGGGGGTCCTACGAGCAGTACTTC
clone_size: many; j_call: TRBJ1-2; v_call: TRBV18; d_call: TRBD1; cdr3_aa: CASSPGTGANGYTF; cdr3_nt: TGTGCCAGCTCACCAGGCACAGGGGCAAATGGCTACACCTTC
clone_size: many; j_call: TRBJ2-5; v_call: TRBV7-2; d_call: -; cdr3_aa: CASSLFEGETQYF; cdr3_nt: TGTGCCAGCAGCCTATTCGAGGGGGAGACCCAGTACTTC
clone_size: many; j_call: TRBJ2-7; v_call: TRBV5-1; d_call: -; cdr3_aa: CASSLFQGTDEQYF; cdr3_nt: TGCGCCAGCAGCTTGTTTCAGGGAACGGACGAGCAGTACTTC
clone_size: -; j_call: TRBJ2-3; v_call: TRBV15; d_call: TRBD2; cdr3_aa: CATSRISGGADTQYF; cdr3_nt: TGTGCCACCAGCAGAATTAGCGGGGGGGCAGATACGCAGTATTTT
clone_size: many; j_call: TRBJ1-1; v_call: TRBV5-1; d_call: TRBD1; cdr3_aa: CASSGGTGTMNTEAFF; cdr3_nt: TGCGCCAGCAGCGGGGGGACAGGTACCATGAACACTGAAGCTTTCTTT
clone_size: many; j_call: TRBJ1-2; v_call: TRBV12-3/TRBV12-4; d_call: TRBD1; cdr3_aa: CASRTGWYFDYGYTF; cdr3_nt: TGTGCCAGCAGGACAGGGTGGTATTTCGACTATGGCTACACCTTC
clone_size: many; j_call: TRBJ1-2; v_call: TRBV6-2/TRBV6-3; d_call: TRBD1; cdr3_aa: CASSYSGQIGYTF; cdr3_nt: TGTGCCAGCAGTTACTCGGGACAGATCGGCTACACCTTC
clone_size: many; j_call: TRBJ1-4; v_call: TRBV19; d_call: -; cdr3_aa: CASNPGSGYGEKLFF; cdr3_nt: TGTGCCAGTAACCCGGGTTCGGGGTACGGTGAAAAACTGTTTTTT
clone_size: -; j_call: TRBJ2-5; v_call: TRBV5-1; d_call: -; cdr3_aa: CASSSGQSETQYF; cdr3_nt: TGCGCCAGCAGCTCTGGACAATCAGAGACCCAGTACTTC
clone_size: many; j_call: TRBJ2-7; v_call: TRBV2; d_call: TRBD2; cdr3_aa: CASSLGLAREQYF; cdr3_nt: TGTGCCAGCAGTCTTGGACTAGCTCGCGAGCAGTACTTC
clone_size: -; j_call: TRBJ2-5; v_call: TRBV4-3; d_call: TRBD2; cdr3_aa: CASSQSGTSGGGETQYF; cdr3_nt: TGCGCCAGCAGCCAATCCGGGACTAGCGGGGGGGGAGAGACCCAGTACTTC
clone_size: many; j_call: TRBJ1-4; v_call: TRBV5-1; d_call: -; cdr3_aa: CASSLQTTNEKLFF; cdr3_nt: TGCGCCAGCAGCTTACAGACAACTAATGAAAAACTGTTTTTT
clone_size: many; j_call: TRBJ2-7; v_call: TRBV5-6; d_call: TRBD1; cdr3_aa: CASSFSGTVYEQYF; cdr3_nt: TGTGCCAGCAGCTTTTCCGGGACAGTCTACGAGCAGTACTTC
clone_size: -; j_call: TRBJ2-3; v_call: TRBV6-1; d_call: -; cdr3_aa: CASSERGRGPDTQYF; cdr3_nt: TGTGCCAGCAGTGAAAGAGGTCGCGGTCCAGATACGCAGTATTTT
clone_size: many; j_call: TRBJ1-1; v_call: TRBV20-1; d_call: -; cdr3_aa: CSARSIGEAFF; cdr3_nt: TGCAGTGCTAGATCGATCGGTGAAGCTTTCTTT
clone_size: many; j_call: TRBJ2-1; v_call: TRBV7-8; d_call: -; cdr3_aa: CASSPVVEQFF; cdr3_nt: TGTGCCAGCAGCCCGGTTGTTGAGCAGTTCTTC
clone_size: few; j_call: TRBJ2-5; v_call: TRBV6-2/TRBV6-3; d_call: TRBD2; cdr3_aa: CASRPMTSGGETQYF; cdr3_nt: TGTGCCAGCAGGCCGATGACTAGCGGGGGAGAGACCCAGTACTTC
clone_size: few; j_call: TRBJ1-3; v_call: TRBV6-5; d_call: TRBD1; cdr3_aa: CASSKGGESGNTIYF; cdr3_nt: TGTGCCAGCAGTAAAGGGGGCGAATCTGGAAACACCATATATTTT
clone_size: many; j_call: TRBJ2-1; v_call: TRBV6-1; d_call: -; cdr3_aa: CASSETGGQYNEQFF; cdr3_nt: TGTGCCAGCAGTGAAACGGGGGGCCAATACAATGAGCAGTTCTTC
clone_size: many; j_call: TRBJ2-3; v_call: TRBV5-4; d_call: -; cdr3_aa: CASSFEVQRADTQYF; cdr3_nt: TGTGCCAGCAGCTTTGAGGTGCAGCGGGCAGATACGCAGTATTTT
clone_size: many; j_call: TRBJ1-2; v_call: TRBV5-1; d_call: TRBD1; cdr3_aa: CASSVGQAGYGYTF; cdr3_nt: TGCGCCAGCAGCGTAGGACAGGCCGGCTATGGCTACACCTTC
clone_size: -; j_call: TRBJ1-6; v_call: TRBV27; d_call: TRBD1; cdr3_aa: CASSTDRDYNSPLHF; cdr3_nt: TGTGCCAGCAGCACCGACAGGGACTATAATTCACCCCTCCACTTT
clone_size: many; j_call: TRBJ2-2; v_call: TRBV15; d_call: TRBD2; cdr3_aa: CATSRDRGGTGELFF; cdr3_nt: TGTGCCACCAGCAGAGATCGCGGGGGCACCGGGGAGCTGTTTTTT
clone_size: many; j_call: TRBJ2-7; v_call: TRBV10-1; d_call: TRBD1; cdr3_aa: CASSESNQGVKYF; cdr3_nt: TGCGCCAGCAGTGAGTCGAACCAGGGGGTTAAGTACTTC
clone_size: -; j_call: TRBJ2-7; v_call: TRBV30; d_call: -; cdr3_aa: CAWSAGYEQYF; cdr3_nt: TGTGCCTGGAGTGCAGGGTACGAGCAGTACTTC
clone_size: many; j_call: TRBJ1-2; v_call: TRBV4-1; d_call: -; cdr3_aa: CASSQGPGVDGYTF; cdr3_nt: TGCGCCAGCAGCCAAGGCCCAGGGGTGGATGGCTACACCTTC
clone_size: many; j_call: TRBJ1-6; v_call: TRBV10-3; d_call: -; cdr3_aa: CAISEYEGSRALHF; cdr3_nt: TGTGCCATCAGTGAATATGAGGGGAGTAGGGCCCTCCACTTT
clone_size: few; j_call: TRBJ2-3; v_call: TRBV9; d_call: TRBD1; cdr3_aa: CASSARGGQGETDTQYF; cdr3_nt: TGTGCCAGCAGCGCTAGGGGGGGACAGGGGGAAACAGATACGCAGTATTTT
clone_size: many; j_call: TRBJ2-3; v_call: TRBV6-2/TRBV6-3; d_call: -; cdr3_aa: CASSHRETTDTQYF; cdr3_nt: TGTGCCAGCAGCCACAGGGAAACCACAGATACGCAGTATTTT
clone_size: many; j_call: TRBJ2-7; v_call: TRBV6-2/TRBV6-3; d_call: TRBD1; cdr3_aa: CASSYSRPDRVNYEQYF; cdr3_nt: TGTGCCAGCAGTTACTCGCGTCCGGACAGGGTGAACTACGAGCAGTACTTC
clone_size: many; j_call: TRBJ2-3; v_call: TRBV7-7; d_call: TRBD1; cdr3_aa: CASSRGTASSTDTQYF; cdr3_nt: TGTGCCAGCAGCCGTGGGACAGCCTCTAGCACAGATACGCAGTATTTT
clone_size: many; j_call: TRBJ1-6; v_call: TRBV7-2; d_call: -; cdr3_aa: CASSLTGISPLHF; cdr3_nt: TGTGCCAGCAGCCTCACAGGGATCTCGCCCCTCCACTTT
clone_size: few; j_call: TRBJ2-3; v_call: TRBV20-1; d_call: -; cdr3_aa: CSARAGDTQYF; cdr3_nt: TGCAGTGCTAGAGCCGGGGATACGCAGTATTTT
clone_size: -; j_call: TRBJ2-3; v_call: TRBV12-3/TRBV12-4; d_call: TRBD1; cdr3_aa: CASSFLGTVQNTQYF; cdr3_nt: TGTGCCAGCAGTTTCCTTGGGACAGTACAAAATACGCAGTATTTT
clone_size: many; j_call: TRBJ1-5; v_call: TRBV10-1; d_call: TRBD1; cdr3_aa: CASSESGGTALSSNQPQHF; cdr3_nt: TGCGCCAGCAGTGAGTCGGGAGGGACAGCCCTATCGAGCAATCAGCCCCAGCATTTT